These 5 T cell receptor beta chains were sequenced from one sample in a study of cytomegalovirus exposure and HLA in healthy donors. Primers included in the PCR were 60 Vbeta and 13 Jbeta primers. Libraries were prepared by immunoSEQ multiplex PCR; TCRdb keeps only in-frame clonotypes and omits some of them. The sample yields under 200,000 clones, roughly 80% seen once. The specimen was PBMCs. The source is a man aged 35 to 55 in good health and CMV-seronegative.

J is TRBJ1-1 and V is TRBV10-3, with D uncertain. The CDR3 extends over 16 amino acids. The germline gives CDR1 ENHRY, CDR2 SYGVKD. The V end was cut by 7 bases, the J end by 0 bases, with 18 bases between. The chain's CDR3 is CAITSGMRAMNTEAFF. The CDR3 DNA sequence: TGTGCCATCACCTCGGGGATGCGGGCTATGAACACTGAAGCTTTCTTT.

CDR3 region: CASSPEGPPGGQGYTF. The CDR3 DNA reads as TGCGCCAGCAGTCCCGAGGGTCCCCCGGGCGGGCAGGGCTACACCTTC. The chain couples TRBV5-1 to TRBJ1-2; no clear D. Between the trimmed V and J ends, which lost 5 bases and 8 bases, there was a span of 25 bases. The CDR3 length is 16 residues. Looked up from germline, CDR1 is SGHRS and CDR2 is YFSETQ.

V and J are TRBV6-5 and TRBJ2-7, with D unresolved. Germline V lookup: CDR1 MNHEY, CDR2 SVGAGI. Trimming took off 2 bases at V and 4 bases at J, with 15 bases between the two ends. There are 15 residues in the CDR3. Here the CDR3 reads CASSYSPQNFYEQYF. The CDR3 DNA follows: TGTGCCAGCAGTTACAGCCCTCAAAATTTTTACGAGCAGTACTTC.

CDR3 nucleotides: TGTGCCAGCAGCGCCGGACTGCAGAACAATGAGCAGTTCTTC. Translating gives CASSAGLQNNEQFF. The V gene is TRBV7-9, the J gene TRBJ2-1; possible D gene TRBD2, 5 bases. V shed 5 bases and J shed 5 bases, with 13 bases lying between them. CDR1 and CDR2 (germline): SEHNR, FQNEAQ (reference sequence). The CDR3 has 14 residues.

The CDR3 DNA sequence: TGTGCCAGCAGCAGGACACTTAATCAGCCCCAGCATTTT. This encodes CASSRTLNQPQHF. The rearrangement joins TRBV6-5 to TRBJ1-5; perhaps TRBD1 as D (5 bases). The ends were cut back, 6 bases at V and 4 bases at J, with 10 bases in the middle. From germline, CDR1 is MNHEY and CDR2 SVGAGI. The CDR3 has 13 amino acids.